This T cell receptor (beta chain) is drawn from a study of T cell repertoires in cytomegalovirus infection. Overall study context: Newly reported HLA-C-restricted and thoroughly characterized HLA-B-restricted CMV epitopes were employed.

General study findings and limits: Summed public TCR beta family frequency identified CMV carriers bearing the relevant HLA.

Of note for this clonotype: The antigen remains undetermined.

In TCRdb, the reads were re-called with MiXCR into one record per CDR3 protein. There are about 770,000 distinct CDR3 sequences in the sample; about 27% occur only once, and 10% to 15% lies in the top ten. This CDR3 has 14 amino acids. Germline values: CDR1 WSHSY, CDR2 SAAADI. V lost 4 bases and J lost 3, with 13 bases in between. The sample in question was cultured CD8+ T cells from PBMCs, obtained from culture after CMV antigen stimulation. The sequence was collected from a human donor in good health (CMV status not recorded). Some clones in this sample may be carry-over from other donors' samples. The chain combines TRBV10-2 with TRBJ2-7; possible D gene TRBD1, 7 bases. CDR3 region: CASSGGDSFYEQYF. The CDR3 DNA reads TGCGCCAGCAGTGGGGGGGACAGCTTCTACGAGCAGTACTTC.